The entry that follows covers one T cell receptor beta chain sequence. The sample originates from a study of blood T cell repertoires in COVID-19. About the study: Sample material is recorded as cDNA or gDNA derived from T cells, B-cell-depleted T cells, or PBMCs.

TCRdb's table, derived via immunoSEQ multiplex PCR, lists solely in-frame clones and lacks some. This sample yields about 360,000 clones, of which about 86% are seen a single time; roughly 7.1% belongs to the top ten. Germline lookup yields CDR1 MDHEN and CDR2 SYDVKM. V shed 6 bases and J 0 bases; nucleotides not matched to a gene: 3. This CDR3 contains 15 residues. In Seattle, patients joined the study during active infection and were tracked longitudinally. V and J are TRBV28 and TRBJ2-1; 9 bases fit TRBD1. The TCR originated in an older woman with COVID-19, enrolled during active disease. Sequenced input: peripheral blood. The CDR3 protein is CASRGGQGSYNEQFF. Written as DNA, the CDR3 is TGTGCCAGCAGAGGGGGACAGGGCTCCTACAATGAGCAGTTCTTC. The whole variable domain, filled in from reference TRBV28 and TRBJ2-1, reads DVKVTQSSRYLVKRTGEKVFLECVQDMDHENMFWYRQDPGLGLRLIYFSYDVKMKEKGDIPEGYSVSREKKERFSLILESASTNQTSMYLCASRGGQGSYNEQFFGPGTRLTVL.